This entry lists 29 T cell receptor beta chains sequenced from one sample in a study of blood T cells in healthy people across ages (dated by TCRdb to the mid-2010s). The method was 5' RACE. This sample was sequenced with an Illumina HiSeq 2500. The second PCR ran for roughly 6 to 11 cycles and used a J-beta primer mix along with a sample-barcoded 5' primer. Through fastp at Q25 and MiXCR, TCRdb rebuilt clones from the public reads, retaining in-frame beta chains. Each record represents a unique CDR3 protein, reported with the most common genes and DNA among its rows. Across this sample there are some 800,000 distinct CDR3 sequences, with around a quarter seen only once. More than 3% of the sample rests with the top ten. These same data were also listed under a study on T cells of mothers and their children.

The sample comprised blood. Receptor source: a boy younger than 18 in good health.

This clonotype was seen more than once but under ten times. This rearrangement joins TRBV4-2 to TRBJ2-1, with 13 positions matching TRBD2. The V and J ends lost 5 bases and 8 bases, in that order; junction bases with no gene match: 3. The germline gives CDR1 LGHNA, CDR2 YNFKEQ. This CDR3 comprises 14 residues. The CDR3 spells CASSEGLAGDEQFF. The CDR3 bases are TGTGCCAGCAGCGAAGGACTAGCGGGAGATGAGCAGTTCTTC.

This clonotype was observed a handful of times. The rearrangement uses TRBV5-1 and TRBJ1-2; TRBD1 aligns across 7 bases. J lost 3 bases, V lost 4 bases, and 3 bases had no gene match. CDR3 size: 13 residues. Looked up from germline, CDR1 is SGHRS and CDR2 is YFSETQ. This CDR3 reads CASSVRGDYGYTF. CDR3 in DNA: TGCGCCAGCAGCGTCAGGGGGGACTATGGCTACACCTTC.

This clonotype has just a few counts. V and J are TRBV28 and TRBJ2-5; 11 bases align to TRBD2. The germline V gene has CDR1 MDHEN and CDR2 SYDVKM. The CDR3 has 16 amino acids. The V gene end was trimmed by 4 bases and the J gene end by 2 bases; junction bases not matched to a gene: 6. CDR3 sequence reads: CASSSRTSGFQETQYF. The DNA for the CDR3 is TGTGCCAGCAGTTCACGGACTAGCGGGTTTCAAGAGACCCAGTACTTC.

The chain recombines TRBV28 with TRBJ2-3; 8 bases match TRBD2. Germline V gives CDR1 MDHEN, CDR2 SYDVKM. The trim removed 3 bases at V and 2 bases at J, leaving 7 bases unmatched. This CDR3 spans 16 amino acids. CDR3 nucleotide sequence: TGTGCCAGCAGTTTTCTGGCGGGGGGATACACAGATACGCAGTATTTT. Residues: CASSFLAGGYTDTQYF. Together with reference TRBV28 and TRBJ2-3, the CDR3 gives the full variable domain: DVKVTQSSRYLVKRTGEKVFLECVQDMDHENMFWYRQDPGLGLRLIYFSYDVKMKEKGDIPEGYSVSREKKERFSLILESASTNQTSMYLCASSFLAGGYTDTQYFGPGTRLTVL.

V gene TRBV18 combines with J gene TRBJ1-4; D is perhaps TRBD1 (6 bases). The CDR3 is made up of 18 amino acids. CDR1 and CDR2 (germline): KGHSH, LQKENI. V was trimmed by 1 base and J by 0 bases, leaving 15 bases between them. The CDR3 spells CASSPQPPQGSTNEKLFF. CDR3 coding DNA: TGTGCCAGCTCACCACAACCCCCTCAGGGGTCAACTAATGAAAAACTGTTTTTT. The complete variable domain, with remaining parts taken from reference TRBV18 and TRBJ1-4, reads NAGVMQNPRHLVRRRGQEARLRCSPMKGHSHVYWYRQLPEEGLKFMVYLQKENIIDESGMPKERFSAEFPKEGPSILRIQQVVRGDSAAYFCASSPQPPQGSTNEKLFFGSGTQLSVL.

CDR3 sequence reads: CASSRLAGTGGEKLFF. The CDR3, as DNA: TGCGCCAGCAGCCGCCTCGCCGGGACAGGGGGCGAAAAACTGTTTTTT. The genes are TRBV4-1 and TRBJ1-4; 12 bases are a match to TRBD1. CDR3 length: 16 amino acids. Germline CDR1 MGHRA, CDR2 YSYEKL. V shed 4 bases, J shed 8 bases, and the junction held 8 bases outside the gene matches.

The rearrangement joins TRBV12-3 or TRBV12-4 to TRBJ1-4; unclear D gene. This CDR3 has 14 amino acids. The V and J ends lost 2 bases and 7 bases respectively, with 11 bases between them. This CDR3 is CASSLNGSGEKLFF. The CDR3 DNA is TGTGCCAGCAGTTTAAACGGTTCAGGTGAAAAACTGTTTTTT.

The chain joins TRBV19 to TRBJ2-6; D is tentatively TRBD1 or TRBD2 (5 bases each). The germline V gene encodes CDR1 LNHDA and CDR2 SQIVND (reference sequence). The CDR3 is 14 residues long. The V end lost 10 bases, the J end lost 0 bases, and 10 bases lay between the germline ends. CDR3 DNA: TGTGCCACAACAGGACTCTCTGGGGCCAACGTCCTGACTTTC. Its translation: CATTGLSGANVLTF. Complete variable domain (other parts from reference TRBV19 and TRBJ2-6): DGGITQSPKYLFRKEGQNVTLSCEQNLNHDAMYWYRQDPGQGLRLIYYSQIVNDFQKGDIAEGYSVSREKKESFPLTVTSAQKNPTAFYLCATTGLSGANVLTFGAGSRLTVL.

The chain is built from TRBV6-5 and TRBJ1-2, with TRBD1 identical over 8 bases. The CDR3 extends over 16 amino acids. Germline CDR1 is MNHEY and CDR2 is SVGAGI. Germline trimming cut 5 bases from V and 4 bases from J; bases unmatched to any gene: 12. CDR3 sequence (DNA): TGTGCCAGCAGTACCCTCGGCAGGGGGCTTTTCTATGGCTACACCTTC. Residues: CASSTLGRGLFYGYTF.

The rearrangement joins TRBV12-3 or TRBV12-4 to TRBJ2-3; D is ambiguous. Trimming pared 5 bases from V and 2 bases from J, leaving 11 bases between. The CDR3 runs to 14 residues. CDR3 amino acids: CASSRQLPTDTQYF. The CDR3 DNA is TGTGCCAGCAGTAGACAATTGCCCACAGATACGCAGTATTTT.

In its sample, this clonotype was seen many times. J is TRBJ1-4 and V is TRBV12-3 or TRBV12-4; D possibly corresponds to TRBD1 (5 bases). The V gene lost 5 bases and the J gene lost 0 bases, with 13 bases spanning the gap. This CDR3 comprises 16 residues. The CDR3 loop reads CASSSYGAATNEKLFF. The DNA for the CDR3 is TGTGCCAGCAGTAGCTACGGGGCAGCAACTAATGAAAAACTGTTTTTT.

This clonotype occurred a few times. V usage is TRBV11-2 and J usage is TRBJ2-5, with 7 bases identical to TRBD1. The CDR3 is made up of 16 amino acids. CDR1 is SGHAT, CDR2 FQNNGV, per germline. Trimming took 1 base from V and 5 from J; bases not matched to a gene: 10. The DNA of the CDR3 is TGTGCCAGCAGCTTAGGGGTGACAGGGTGGGAGGAGACCCAGTACTTC. The encoded protein is CASSLGVTGWEETQYF.

The chain carries TRBV20-1 and TRBJ2-3; D ambiguous. This CDR3 contains 13 residues. Between the trimmed V and J ends, which lost 5 bases and 2 bases, there was a span of 11 bases. Per germline, CDR1 DFQATT and CDR2 SNEGSKA (reference sequence). CDR3 loop: CSAASSITDTQYF. CDR3 bases: TGCAGTGCTGCCTCATCCATCACAGATACGCAGTATTTT.

V and J are TRBV7-9 and TRBJ2-6; 7 positions match TRBD2. Germline values: CDR1 SEHNR, CDR2 FQNEAQ (reference sequence). Losses at the gene ends were 0 bases for V and 2 bases for J; bases not matched to a gene: 1. This CDR3 spans 16 amino acids. The CDR3 nucleotides read TGTGCCAGCAGCTTAGCGGGACTACCTGGGGCCAACGTCCTGACTTTC. Translation: CASSLAGLPGANVLTF.

This clonotype came up many times. This chain joins TRBV15 and TRBJ1-1, with no clear D. The CDR3 consists of 12 residues. Deletions cut 1 base from V and 4 bases from J, with 4 bases between. Germline V gives CDR1 LNHNV, CDR2 YYDKDF (reference sequence). CDR3 DNA sequence: TGTGCCACCAGCAGAGGTATCACTGAAGCTTTCTTT. Amino acids: CATSRGITEAFF.

This clonotype was observed a few times. The chain is built from TRBV7-2 and TRBJ1-1; 10 bases agree with TRBD1. Germline V CDR1 and CDR2: SGHTA, FQGNSA. The CDR3 is made up of 14 amino acids. Losses at the gene ends were 6 bases for V and 0 bases for J; bases not matched to a gene: 1. CDR3 nucleotides: TGTGCCAGCAGGGACAGGGGGATGAACACTGAAGCTTTCTTT. This encodes CASRDRGMNTEAFF.

A few counts support this clonotype. The V gene is TRBV5-6, the J gene TRBJ2-7; D not certain. The V and J ends lost 0 bases and 1 base respectively, with 11 bases between them. Germline CDR1 SGHDT, CDR2 YYEEEE. The CDR3 totals 15 residues. As DNA, the CDR3 is TGTGCCAGCAGCTTGGGGCTTGGAAGGTCCTACGAGCAGTACTTC. Its protein is CASSLGLGRSYEQYF.

This clonotype occurred a few times. The chain links TRBV7-2 to TRBJ1-5; D gene ambiguous. V shed 0 bases and J shed 6 bases, with 12 bases lying between them. CDR3 length: 15 amino acids. CDR1 is SGHTA, CDR2 FQGNSA, per germline. This chain's CDR3 is CASSLAGIAGQPQHF. CDR3 nucleotides: TGTGCCAGCAGCTTAGCTGGGATCGCCGGTCAGCCCCAGCATTTT.

This clonotype was seen more than once but under ten times. This chain joins TRBV28 and TRBJ1-2; D is undetermined. V gave up 5 bases and J gave up 4 bases, with 17 bases separating them. Germline loops: CDR1 MDHEN, CDR2 SYDVKM. CDR3 length: 15 residues. CDR3 nucleotide sequence: TGTGCCAGCAGTCTAGACACCGGGAGACTCTATGGCTACACCTTC. Its translation: CASSLDTGRLYGYTF.

This clonotype was detected only a few times. The chain links TRBV28 to TRBJ2-1; 9 bases are a match to TRBD1. The V gene end was trimmed by 0 bases and the J gene end by 4 bases; junction bases not matched to a gene: 1. The CDR3 spans 15 residues. Germline V gives CDR1 MDHEN, CDR2 SYDVKM. The CDR3 DNA reads as TGTGCCAGCAGTTTATGGGGGACAGGGTACAATGAGCAGTTCTTC. This gives the protein CASSLWGTGYNEQFF.

This rearrangement joins TRBV7-2 to TRBJ2-4, with TRBD1 matching over 7 bases. V trimming: 5 bases; J trimming: 0 bases; junction bases outside the gene matches: 7. Germline V gene sequence: CDR1 SGHTA, CDR2 FQGNSA. The CDR3 is 16 amino acids. The CDR3: CASSPRTGRAKNIQYF. In DNA form, the CDR3 reads TGTGCCAGCAGCCCCAGGACAGGTCGAGCCAAAAACATTCAGTACTTC.

The chain's CDR3 is CASSVGIGNNEQFF. As DNA, the CDR3 is TGCGCCAGCAGCGTGGGTATCGGGAACAATGAGCAGTTCTTC. This chain links TRBV5-1 with TRBJ2-1, with D perhaps TRBD2 (5 bases). Germline V gene lookup returns CDR1 SGHRS and CDR2 YFSETQ. The CDR3 totals 14 residues. V lost 4 bases and J 5 bases, leaving 13 bases between the germline ends.

This clonotype was seen repeatedly, ten times or more. The V gene is TRBV4-3, the J gene TRBJ2-5; D remains unclear. The end of the DNA fits TRBJ2-7 better, so the J call may be wrong. Germline V gives CDR1 LGHNA, CDR2 YSLEER. The CDR3 contains 13 residues. This CDR3 reads CASSQGRPYEQYF. The DNA for the CDR3 is TGCGCCAGCAGCCAAGGCAGACCCTACGAGCAGTACTTC.

This clonotype was picked up a small number of times. The chain joins TRBV9 to TRBJ2-1, with TRBD1 matching over 10 bases. The trim removed 3 bases at V and 9 bases at J, leaving 6 bases unmatched. This CDR3 contains 14 residues. Per the germline V gene, CDR1 is SGDLS and CDR2 is YYNGEE. The CDR3 sequence: CASSGQGALSEQFF. As DNA, the CDR3 is TGTGCCAGCAGCGGACAGGGGGCTTTAAGTGAGCAGTTCTTC.

The chain recombines TRBV29-1 with TRBJ2-7; the match to TRBD2 covers 9 bases. The CDR3 loop spans 14 amino acids. CDR1 is SQVTM, CDR2 ANQGSEA, per germline. With V trimmed by 5 bases and J by 1 base, 6 bases remained unmatched. The CDR3 DNA sequence: TGCAGCGTTCGGCTAGCGGGACCGTCCTACGAGCAGTACTTC. Its translation: CSVRLAGPSYEQYF.

This clonotype was detected a few times. The chain carries TRBV7-9 and TRBJ2-5; D remains unclear. The CDR3 spans 15 residues. V lost 4 bases to trimming and J lost 2 bases, with 14 bases between them. Germline CDR1 is SEHNR and CDR2 is FQNEAQ (reference sequence). The CDR3 sequence: CASSSPRTLQETQYF. As DNA, the CDR3 is TGTGCCAGCAGCTCACCCCGGACCCTTCAAGAGACCCAGTACTTC. The full variable domain, with the rest looked up from reference TRBV7-9 and TRBJ2-5, is DTGVSQNPRHKITKRGQNVTFRCDPISEHNRLYWYRQTLGQGPEFLTYFQNEAQLEKSRLLSDRFSAERPKGSFSTLEIQRTEQGDSAMYLCASSSPRTLQETQYFGPGTRLLVL.

J is TRBJ2-7 and V is TRBV20-1, with 8 bases lining up with TRBD1. V lost 5 bases to trimming and J lost 5 bases; unmatched junction nucleotides: 2. CDR1 DFQATT and CDR2 SNEGSKA come from the germline V gene (reference sequence). The CDR3 is 11 amino acids. This CDR3 is CSAYRGNEQYF. The CDR3 DNA is TGCAGTGCTTACAGGGGGAACGAGCAGTACTTC.

In its sample, this clonotype was seen a few times. The V call is TRBV4-3, the J call TRBJ2-5, with D perhaps TRBD1 or TRBD2 (6 bases each). This CDR3 has 16 amino acids. Germline V lookup: CDR1 LGHNA, CDR2 YSLEER. Between the trimmed V and J ends, which lost 1 base and 4 bases, there was a span of 16 bases. The CDR3 loop reads CASSQARPGGRETQYF. As DNA, the CDR3 is TGCGCCAGCAGCCAAGCAAGACCTGGGGGGCGAGAGACCCAGTACTTC.

V is TRBV20-1 and J is TRBJ2-5; no firm D call. The DNA end lines up better with TRBJ2-7; the J call may be wrong. CDR1 is DFQATT and CDR2 is SNEGSKA in the germline V gene (reference sequence). This CDR3 contains 14 residues. The CDR3 region is CSAPQISKPTEQYF. The CDR3 DNA reads as TGCAGTGCCCCTCAGATAAGCAAGCCAACCGAGCAGTACTTC.